What follows are 24 T cell receptor beta chains derived from one specimen sequenced in a study of blood T cell repertoires in COVID-19. Sequencing used immunoSEQ multiplex PCR; TCRdb keeps in-frame clones, though not all of them. The sample comprises about 180,000 clones, approximately 85% of which are singletons, and 6.2% rests with the top ten. Sequenced material: PBMCs or T cells enriched from blood (not recorded which). The receptor set was obtained from a man in his forties who had recovered from COVID-19.

The rearrangement links TRBV2 to TRBJ1-3; D call uncertain. CDR1 and CDR2 from the germline V gene are SNHLY and FYNNEI. V was shortened by 7 bases and J by 4 bases, with 8 bases between the two germline ends. The CDR3 has 12 residues. CDR3 bases: TGTGCCAGCAATTTACGGGGAAACACCATATATTTT. It codes for CASNLRGNTIYF.

This chain links TRBV5-1 with TRBJ2-1; TRBD1 matches 9 bases. CDR3 size: 16 residues. V gave up 0 bases and J gave up 6 bases; unmatched junction bases: 7. CDR1 SGHRS and CDR2 YFSETQ come from the germline V gene. CDR3 bases: TGCGCCAGCAGCTTGGCCGGGACAGGGTGGATCAATGAGCAGTTCTTC. Translating gives CASSLAGTGWINEQFF.

The gene calls are TRBV5-4 and TRBJ2-5, with TRBD1 as a possible D gene (6 bases). V was cut by 2 bases and J by 5 bases, with 10 bases left in between. The length of the CDR3 is 13 residues. Germline CDR1 SGHNT, CDR2 YYREEE (reference sequence). DNA of the CDR3: TGTGCCAGCAGCTTCAGACAGGAGGAGACCCAGTACTTC. Protein product: CASSFRQEETQYF.

This clone was picked up one time. The chain uses TRBV7-2 and TRBJ1-2; the D gene is possibly TRBD1 (5 bases). Germline lookup yields CDR1 SGHTA and CDR2 FQGNSA. This CDR3 spans 14 amino acids. Trimming removed 6 bases from V and 7 bases from J, with 18 bases in between. CDR3 in DNA: TGTGCCAGCAGTCCCAAGGCGGGGGGGTTTGGCTACACCTTC. It encodes CASSPKAGGFGYTF.

This rearrangement joins TRBV5-1 to TRBJ1-1; D possibly corresponds to TRBD1 (5 bases). Trimming left V 0 bases short and J 0 bases short, with 9 bases between. This CDR3 is built from 15 residues. Germline V gene sequence: CDR1 SGHRS, CDR2 YFSETQ. CDR3 nucleotide sequence: TGCGCCAGCAGCTTGGAGGGGCCCATGAACACTGAAGCTTTCTTT. Its translation: CASSLEGPMNTEAFF.

The V gene is TRBV9, the J gene TRBJ1-4; D not certain. This CDR3 is 15 amino acids long. In germline, CDR1 is SGDLS, CDR2 YYNGEE. Trimming pared 0 bases from V and 3 bases from J, leaving 9 bases between. The CDR3 DNA follows: TGTGCCAGCAGCGTAGAGCCCGCCGCTAATGAAAAACTGTTTTTT. It codes for CASSVEPAANEKLFF.

The chain is built from TRBV30 and TRBJ1-5; TRBD1 matches 7 bases. Germline values: CDR1 GTSNPN, CDR2 SVGIG (reference sequence). Losses at the gene ends were 8 bases for V and 7 bases for J; bases not matched to a gene: 8. The CDR3 sequence is 12 residues long. CDR3: CAADRAGQPQHF. The CDR3 region has the DNA TGTGCCGCAGACAGGGCAGGACAGCCCCAGCATTTT.

The chain employs TRBV28 and TRBJ1-6; D is ambiguous. Trimming cost V 1 base and J 6 bases, with 16 bases left between them. There are 17 residues in the CDR3. The germline CDR1 and CDR2 sequences are MDHEN and SYDVKM. The CDR3 here is CASSLYSLGASNSPLHF. As DNA, the CDR3 is TGTGCCAGCAGTTTATATTCCCTCGGAGCGAGTAATTCACCCCTCCACTTT.

This clone is a singleton in its sample. V gene TRBV6-5 combines with J gene TRBJ2-7, with 7 positions matching TRBD1. V dropped 2 bases and J dropped 0; count of bases not matched to a gene: 7. The CDR3 contains 16 residues. CDR1 and CDR2 (germline): MNHEY, SVGAGI. The chain's CDR3 is CASSYPPRDSSYEQYF. The DNA of the CDR3 is TGTGCCAGCAGTTACCCCCCTCGGGACAGCTCCTACGAGCAGTACTTC.

The chain recombines TRBV7-2 with TRBJ2-3, with TRBD2 identical over 11 bases. Per germline, CDR1 SGHTA and CDR2 FQGNSA. The CDR3 spans 17 residues. V lost 4 bases and J lost 5; bases outside the gene matches: 11. This CDR3 is CASSSTSGRVVGDTQYF. In DNA, the CDR3 is TGTGCCAGCAGCTCTACTAGCGGGAGAGTGGTTGGAGATACGCAGTATTTT. Combining the CDR3 with reference TRBV7-2 and TRBJ2-3 gives the whole variable domain GAGVSQSPSNKVTEKGKDVELRCDPISGHTALYWYRQSLGQGLEFLIYFQGNSAPDKSGLPSDRFSAERTGGSVSTLTIQRTQQEDSAVYLCASSSTSGRVVGDTQYFGPGTRLTVL.

The chain couples TRBV3-1 (or the pseudogene TRBV3-2) to TRBJ1-1, with D tentatively TRBD1 (6 bases). The germline V and J ends were trimmed by 2 bases and 5 bases, with 12 bases remaining between them. The germline V gene has CDR1 LGHDT and CDR2 YNNKEL (reference sequence). The CDR3 spans 14 residues. DNA of the CDR3: TGTGCCAGCAGCCAACGGGGGGCGAGGACTGAAGCTTTCTTT. It codes for CASSQRGARTEAFF.

The chain couples TRBV7-2 to TRBJ2-5, with D possibly being TRBD2 (6 bases). The V and J ends lost 1 base and 5 bases respectively, with 11 bases between them. Looked up from germline, CDR1 is SGHTA and CDR2 is FQGNSA. This CDR3 region has 14 residues. CDR3 loop: CASSLGLVGETQYF. Here the CDR3 DNA reads TGTGCCAGCAGCTTAGGACTAGTCGGGGAGACCCAGTACTTC.

The V and J genes are TRBV3-1 (or the pseudogene TRBV3-2) and TRBJ2-3, with 8 bases fitting TRBD2. The length of the CDR3 is 11 residues. CDR1 LGHDT and CDR2 YNNKEL come from the germline V gene (reference sequence). V lost 4 bases, J lost 13 bases, and 4 bases stayed unmatched. The CDR3 spells CASSRGLGKYF. The DNA of the CDR3 is TGTGCCAGCAGCCGGGGACTAGGAAAGTATTTT.

The V gene is TRBV24-1, the J gene TRBJ2-1; 9 positions match TRBD1. V shed 4 bases and J 5 bases; nucleotides not matched to a gene: 5. Germline V gives CDR1 KGHDR, CDR2 SFDVKD. This CDR3 is built from 15 residues. The CDR3 bases are TGTGCCACCAGTGACACCCGACAGGGGGACAATGAGCAGTTCTTC. This gives the protein CATSDTRQGDNEQFF.

The chain has TRBV29-1 and TRBJ1-1; TRBD1 matches at 7 bases. Germline V gene data show CDR1 as SQVTM and CDR2 as ANQGSEA. Trimming took 7 bases from V and 7 from J; bases not matched to a gene: 9. The length of the CDR3 is 12 residues. As DNA, the CDR3 is TGCAGCGGATCACAGGGGTCCGGTGAAGCTTTCTTT. This translates into CSGSQGSGEAFF.

The chain has TRBV5-6 and TRBJ1-2; tentatively, D is TRBD1 (5 bases). The CDR3 length is 13 residues. V was shortened by 2 bases and J by 4 bases, with 9 bases between the two germline ends. Looked up from germline, CDR1 is SGHDT and CDR2 is YYEEEE. CDR3 DNA: TGTGCCAGCAGCTTCGGACACCTCTATGGCTACACCTTC. The encoded protein is CASSFGHLYGYTF.

The chain employs TRBV3-1 (or the pseudogene TRBV3-2) and TRBJ2-7; 7 nucleotides match TRBD2. CDR1 is LGHDT and CDR2 is YNNKEL in the germline V gene (reference sequence). This CDR3 spans 13 amino acids. The ends lost 1 base at V and 6 bases at J; junction bases unmatched: 3. The CDR3 sequence is CASSQGLAGEQYF. CDR3 bases: TGTGCCAGCAGCCAAGGACTAGCAGGCGAGCAGTACTTC.

The CDR3, as DNA: TGTGCCAGCAGCTTAGTTGGAGCGGGCCCTAACAATGAGCAGTTCTTC. As protein: CASSLVGAGPNNEQFF. The chain couples TRBV7-9 to TRBJ2-1; tentative D call: TRBD2 (6 bases). The length of the CDR3 is 16 residues. Germline CDR1 and CDR2: SEHNR and FQNEAQ (reference sequence). V was trimmed by 1 base and J by 5 bases, leaving 15 bases between them.

CDR3 DNA: TGTGCCAGCAGCTTATTGATCTCCCTTACGACAACCGGGGAGCTGTTTTTT. It codes for CASSLLISLTTTGELFF. This chain joins TRBV7-9 and TRBJ2-2, with D unclear. Germline V CDR1 and CDR2: SEHNR, FQNEAQ (reference sequence). The CDR3 covers 17 residues. Trimming left V 2 bases short and J 5 bases short, with 18 bases between.

The chain couples TRBV11-3 to TRBJ1-1; D perhaps matches TRBD1 (5 bases). Trimming left V 4 bases short and J 4 bases short, with 7 bases between. This CDR3 is built from 12 residues. Germline V gene sequence: CDR1 SGHNT, CDR2 YENEEA. CDR3 sequence reads: CASSWGGTEAFF. Written as DNA, the CDR3 is TGTGCCAGCAGCTGGGGGGGCACTGAAGCTTTCTTT.

This chain uses TRBV5-4 with TRBJ2-7; TRBD1 matches at 7 bases. The V and J ends lost 2 bases and 2 bases, in that order; junction bases with no gene match: 4. The CDR3 runs to 14 residues. CDR1 is SGHNT, CDR2 YYREEE, per germline (reference sequence). The CDR3 coding sequence is TGTGCCAGCAGCTTCGGGACAGAAGCCTACGAGCAGTACTTC. Protein sequence: CASSFGTEAYEQYF.

The rearrangement joins TRBV28 to TRBJ1-3; D unclear. Germline V lookup: CDR1 MDHEN, CDR2 SYDVKM. V lost 1 base, J lost 1 base, and 14 bases lay in between. The CDR3 has 17 residues. CDR3 bases: TGTGCCAGCAGTTTATCCATGCAGTCCTGGTCTGGAAACACCATATATTTT. Protein product: CASSLSMQSWSGNTIYF.

The genes are TRBV24-1 and TRBJ2-1; a weak D match, TRBD1 (5 bases). The CDR3 sequence is 15 residues long. V was cut by 3 bases and J by 7 bases, with 15 bases left in between. Looked up from germline, CDR1 is KGHDR and CDR2 is SFDVKD. CDR3 loop: CATSDRNVGRNEQFF. DNA of the CDR3: TGTGCCACCAGTGATCGCAACGTGGGGCGGAATGAGCAGTTCTTC.

About this clone itself: This specimen includes other DNA sequences encoding the same CDR3. The chain links TRBV28 to TRBJ2-5, with 7 positions matching TRBD2. Germline V CDR1 and CDR2: MDHEN, SYDVKM. The V segment lost 3 bases and the J segment 4 bases; nucleotides outside the gene matches: 5. The length of the CDR3 is 14 residues. The DNA of the CDR3 is TGTGCCAGCAGTTTTCTGGGGGGGGGAGAGACCCAGTACTTC. Its protein is CASSFLGGGETQYF.